This TCR beta chain was sequenced in a study of T-cell reconstitution after alpha-beta-depleted transplantation in children. This clonotype was seen a handful of times. Its cognate antigen is unknown. CDR1 and CDR2 (germline): SGHTA, FQGNSA. This CDR3 contains 15 residues. V shed 4 bases and J shed 5 bases, with 14 bases lying between them. Unique molecular identifiers were used to barcode this TCRbeta library. TCRdb independently ran MiXCR on the PCR reads; one entry per CDR3 protein. The data show more than 400,000 distinct CDR3 sequences, around 10% seen once. Points from the study as a whole: In some patients, recipient T cells and intrathymic progenitors surviving conditioning explained high day-60 diversity. Most T-cell counts and diversity one year after the transplant came from T cells that were newly produced. Several hundred expanded graft clones reportedly gave rise to the alpha-beta T cells present about two months after transplant.

The genes are TRBV7-2 and TRBJ1-4, with D perhaps matching TRBD1 (5 bases). The receptor was isolated from a female patient aged 2-15 years who had a stem cell transplant for aplastic anemia, so the T cells may come from the graft donor. The sample was PBMCs, mostly from graft donor cells, taken 180 days after TCRalphabeta/CD19-depleted stem cell transplant. As DNA, the CDR3 is TGTGCCAGCAGCTGGAGGGACGGAAAAAATGAAAAACTGTTTTTT. Translated, it gives CASSWRDGKNEKLFF.